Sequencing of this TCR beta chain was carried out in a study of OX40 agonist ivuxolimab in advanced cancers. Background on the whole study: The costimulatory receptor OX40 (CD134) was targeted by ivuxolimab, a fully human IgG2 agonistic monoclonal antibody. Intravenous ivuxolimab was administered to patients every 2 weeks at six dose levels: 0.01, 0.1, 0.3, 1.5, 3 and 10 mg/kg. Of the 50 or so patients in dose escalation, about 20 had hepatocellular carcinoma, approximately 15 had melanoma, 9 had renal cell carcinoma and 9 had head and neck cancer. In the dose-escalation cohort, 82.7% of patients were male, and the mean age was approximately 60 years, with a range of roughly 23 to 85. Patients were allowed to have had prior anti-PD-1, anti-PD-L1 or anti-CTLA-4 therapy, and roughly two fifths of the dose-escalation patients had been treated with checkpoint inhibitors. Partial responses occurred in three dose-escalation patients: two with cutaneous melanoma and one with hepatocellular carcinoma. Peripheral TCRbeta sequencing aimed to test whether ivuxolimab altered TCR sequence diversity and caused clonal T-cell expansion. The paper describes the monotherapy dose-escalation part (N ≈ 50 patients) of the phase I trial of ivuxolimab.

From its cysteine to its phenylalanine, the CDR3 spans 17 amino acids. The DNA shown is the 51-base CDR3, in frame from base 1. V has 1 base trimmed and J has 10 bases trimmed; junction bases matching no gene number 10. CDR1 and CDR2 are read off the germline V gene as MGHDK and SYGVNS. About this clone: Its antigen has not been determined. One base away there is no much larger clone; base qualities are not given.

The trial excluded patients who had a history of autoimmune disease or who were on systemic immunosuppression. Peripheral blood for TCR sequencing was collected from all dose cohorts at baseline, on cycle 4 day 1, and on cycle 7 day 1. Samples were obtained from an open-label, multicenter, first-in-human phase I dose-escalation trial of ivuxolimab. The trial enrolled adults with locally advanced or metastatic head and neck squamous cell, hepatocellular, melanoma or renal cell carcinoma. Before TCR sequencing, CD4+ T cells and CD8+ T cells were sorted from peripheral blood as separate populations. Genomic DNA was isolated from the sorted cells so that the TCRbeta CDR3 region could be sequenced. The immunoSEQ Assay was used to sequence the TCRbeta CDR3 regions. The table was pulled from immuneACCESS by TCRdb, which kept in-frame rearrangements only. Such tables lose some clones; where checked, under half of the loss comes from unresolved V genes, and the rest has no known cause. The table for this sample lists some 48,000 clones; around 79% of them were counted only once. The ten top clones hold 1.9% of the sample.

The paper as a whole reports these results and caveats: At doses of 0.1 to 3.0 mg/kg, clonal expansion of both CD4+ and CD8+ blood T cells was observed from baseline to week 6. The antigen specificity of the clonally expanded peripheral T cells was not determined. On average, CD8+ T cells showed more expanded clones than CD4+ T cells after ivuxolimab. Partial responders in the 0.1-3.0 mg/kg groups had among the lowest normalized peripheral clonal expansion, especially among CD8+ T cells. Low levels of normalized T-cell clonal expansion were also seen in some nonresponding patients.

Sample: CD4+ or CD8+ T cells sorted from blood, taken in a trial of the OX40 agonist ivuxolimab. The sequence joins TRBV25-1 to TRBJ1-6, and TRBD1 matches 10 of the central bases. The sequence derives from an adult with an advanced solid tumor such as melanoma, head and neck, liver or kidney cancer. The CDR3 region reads CASSESRPGQGNSPLHF. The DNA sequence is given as TGTGCCAGCAGTGAATCGCGACCGGGACAGGGGAACTCACCCCTCCACTTT.